This T cell receptor beta chain was retrieved from a study of glioma-infiltrating T cells. Across the whole study: Samples included WHO grade II oligodendrogliomas or astrocytomas and initial-diagnosis grade IV glioblastomas.

This clonotype was seen a few times. V was pared by 6 bases and J by 2 bases, with 4 bases of the junction left unmatched. The CDR3 is 15 amino acids. The V gene's germline CDR1 is MNHNS and CDR2 SASEGT. TCR alpha and beta CDR3 regions were amplified from RNA using iRepertoire nested multiplex PCR. Tissue mRNA or PBMC total RNA, about 90-400 ng, went into one-step reverse transcription and amplification. TCRdb called the multiplex PCR reads again in MiXCR, with one record for every CDR3 protein. Of more than 300,000 distinct CDR3 sequences in the sample, around 45% were seen once. The rearrangement joins TRBV6-1 to TRBJ2-2; 9 bases line up with TRBD2. This receptor was taken from a human donor with low-grade glioma or glioblastoma, undergoing nonglioma brain surgery, or in good health (not recorded which). The sample comprised glioma tissue, nonneoplastic brain tissue, or PBMCs (not recorded which). The CDR3 here is CASSISGSNTGELFF. The CDR3 DNA reads as TGTGCCAGCAGCATTAGCGGGAGCAACACCGGGGAGCTGTTTTTT.